This TCR beta chain derives from a study of vaccination and CD4 T cells after COVID-19. Overall study context: Convalescent persons amounted to six males plus four females, two of whom were Hispanic. Post-vaccine sample collection happened at a median of 72 days after dose two, ranging 14 to 241. Whole-study results and caveats: The researchers studied relatively few convalescent patients and omitted early post-infection timepoints.

Via MiXCR, TCRdb re-called the PCR reads, giving one row per CDR3 protein. The sample holds some 16,000 distinct CDR3 sequences, about 70% seen once. CDR1 and CDR2 (germline): GTSNPN, SVGIG (reference sequence). Trimming took 1 base from V and 4 from J; bases not matched to a gene: 4. This CDR3 contains 14 residues. About this clonotype itself: Its matching antigen is unknown.

The chain joins TRBV30 to TRBJ2-3, with 8 positions matching TRBD2. This clonotype was obtained from a human donor who had recovered from COVID-19. The material was CD4+ T cells from blood, obtained after SARS-CoV-2 vaccination. DNA of the CDR3: TGTGCCTGGAGTGCCGGACTAGCCCCAGATACGCAGTATTTT. This sequence encodes CAWSAGLAPDTQYF.